This T cell receptor (beta chain) was retrieved from a study of blood T cells in healthy people across ages. General study results and limits: PBMCs were not sorted, which prevented a conclusive comparison of naive versus antigen-experienced cells. Age brought a roughly linear fall in TCR beta diversity measured per million T cells.

Isolating PBMCs gave at least 6 million of these cells per sample. This clonotype came up a few times. Its target is unknown. CDR1 MDHEN and CDR2 SYDVKM come from the germline V gene. The CDR3 runs 14 residues. The junction had 15 bases not matched to a gene; V was cut back by 8 bases and J by 11 bases. Alongside a J-beta primer mix, a sample-barcoded 5' primer served in a second PCR lasting about 7 to 12 cycles. Tagging of each cDNA molecule was performed by a template-switch adaptor with 12 random nucleotides. TCRdb processed the 5' RACE reads anew with MiXCR; each CDR3 protein has one entry. This sample carries 540,000 or so distinct CDR3 sequences, approximately 27% of them seen once, and the ten largest clones take about a fifth.

The sequence was collected from a woman between 70 and 85 years old in good health. Sequences were obtained from blood. The rearrangement links TRBV28 to TRBJ2-5, with 9 nucleotides matching TRBD2. DNA of the CDR3: TGTGCCAGCGCTTCCGGGACTAGCTGGTACGGGCAGTACTTC. Translating it yields CASASGTSWYGQYF. Complete variable domain (other parts from reference TRBV28 and TRBJ2-5): DVKVTQSSRYLVKRTGEKVFLECVQDMDHENMFWYRQDPGLGLRLIYFSYDVKMKEKGDIPEGYSVSREKKERFSLILESASTNQTSMYLCASASGTSWYGQYFGPGTRLLVL.